Given below is one T cell receptor (beta chain) in context. The antigen is undetermined. Repertoires were generated with immunoSEQ multiplex PCR, while TCRdb's copy carries only in-frame clones and drops some. Of around 76,000 clones listed, around 84% were seen once; the top ten hold about 13%. J gave up 3 bases and V 4 bases, and 11 bases lay outside the gene matches. The CDR3 runs 16 residues. Germline CDR1 is SGHRS and CDR2 is YFSETQ. The record originates from a study of T cell responses to AZD1222 COVID-19 vaccine. The overall study: Second doses that came at about 4 or about 12 weeks were put together.

Study observations and caveats: Unmutated variant regions are reportedly the target of nearly half of TCRs that are spike-specific. Most donors were white British, females outnumbered males, and clonal diversity was possibly underestimated.

The sample consisted of peripheral blood, taken on day 0 of AZD1222 vaccination. The receptor was isolated from an adult in good health. The chain has TRBV5-1 and TRBJ1-2; 8 nucleotides agree with TRBD1. The CDR3 nucleotides are TGCGCCAGCAGCCCGAACGCAAGACAGGGGTACTATGGCTACACCTTC. This encodes CASSPNARQGYYGYTF.